Shown below are 32 T cell receptor beta chains from a single sample sequenced in a study of Ad26.COV2.S vaccination and SARS-CoV-2 variants. Treatment here: 15 to 20 received Ad26.COV2.S at low or high dose, single or two shots; about 5 received placebo; per-sample allocation not given. On day 63 after the first injection, vaccine and placebo recipients gave samples. Sequencing used immunoSEQ multiplex PCR; TCRdb keeps in-frame clones, though not all of them. This sample has a few hundred thousand clones; approximately 92% occur once, and the top ten carry over 9%. Here the sequenced sample was peripheral blood, taken in a trial of Ad26.COV2.S vaccine versus placebo. These receptors all stem from a person between 18 and 65 years old who received the Ad26.COV2.S COVID-19 vaccine or a placebo.

The V gene is TRBV6-2 or TRBV6-3, the J gene TRBJ1-1; a possible D gene is TRBD1 (6 bases). V lost 0 bases and J lost 3, with 8 bases in between. Looked up from germline, CDR1 is MNHEY and CDR2 is SVGEGT. The length of the CDR3 is 14 residues. The CDR3 DNA is TGTGCCAGCAGTTACTCCTCAGGGGACACTGAAGCTTTCTTT. This codes for CASSYSSGDTEAFF.

The chain carries TRBV30 and TRBJ1-1, with D unclear. V lost 5 bases and J 5 bases, leaving 15 bases between the germline ends. The CDR3 spans 13 residues. Germline V lookup: CDR1 GTSNPN, CDR2 SVGIG (reference sequence). This CDR3 reads CAWSGRPGTEAFF. DNA for the CDR3: TGTGCCTGGTCTGGACGTCCGGGGACTGAAGCTTTCTTT.

The chain has TRBV7-2 and TRBJ2-7; TRBD2 aligns across 7 bases. V gave up 5 bases and J gave up 1 base; unmatched junction bases: 11. The CDR3 is 16 amino acids. Germline V gene lookup returns CDR1 SGHTA and CDR2 FQGNSA. CDR3 protein: CASSPRGGSMSYEQYF. The CDR3 DNA sequence: TGTGCCAGCAGCCCCCGGGGCGGGAGCATGTCCTACGAGCAGTACTTC.

The V call is TRBV27, the J call TRBJ1-2; no firm D call. This CDR3 has 14 amino acids. Trimming left V 5 bases short and J 8 bases short, with 18 bases between. Germline CDR1 and CDR2: MNHEY and SMNVEV (reference sequence). CDR3 protein: CASSPHTLTEGYTF. CDR3 nucleotides: TGTGCCAGCAGTCCCCATACCCTGACGGAGGGCTACACCTTC.

V gene TRBV2 combines with J gene TRBJ1-1, with D possibly being TRBD1 (5 bases). Germline values: CDR1 SNHLY, CDR2 FYNNEI. The CDR3 is 14 residues long. V was clipped by 6 bases and J by 5 bases, with 16 bases between them. In nucleotides, the CDR3 is TGTGCCAGCAGAGGAAGGGACCCGGGGACTGAAGCTTTCTTT. Its translation: CASRGRDPGTEAFF.

CDR3 protein: CATSDLGGLGSADTQYF. The CDR3 DNA reads TGTGCCACCAGTGATTTGGGGGGACTAGGAAGCGCAGATACGCAGTATTTT. The chain uses TRBV24-1 and TRBJ2-3; 8 nucleotides agree with TRBD2. V shed 0 bases, J shed 4 bases, and the junction held 8 bases outside the gene matches. The CDR3 is 17 residues long. Germline loops: CDR1 KGHDR, CDR2 SFDVKD.

This sequence joins TRBV5-1 and TRBJ1-2; D may be TRBD1 (6 bases). V gave up 3 bases and J gave up 2 bases, with 8 bases separating them. CDR3 length: 13 amino acids. CDR1 and CDR2 from the germline V gene are SGHRS and YFSETQ. The CDR3 DNA reads as TGCGCCAGCAGCTCTGGACAGAACTATGGCTACACCTTC. This translates into CASSSGQNYGYTF.

The chain links TRBV3-1 (or the pseudogene TRBV3-2) to TRBJ2-7; no clear D gene. V lost 1 base to trimming and J lost 1 base, with 8 bases between them. Germline CDR1 is LGHDT and CDR2 is YNNKEL (reference sequence). This CDR3 contains 14 residues. CDR3 protein: CASSQGPLSYEQYF. The CDR3 DNA reads as TGTGCCAGCAGCCAAGGGCCTCTTTCCTACGAGCAGTACTTC.

This rearrangement joins TRBV2 to TRBJ2-7, with 9 bases aligning to TRBD1. The germline CDR1 and CDR2 sequences are SNHLY and FYNNEI. The V segment lost 8 bases and the J segment 5 bases; nucleotides outside the gene matches: 4. The CDR3 is 12 amino acids. CDR3 loop: CASGTGNHEQYF. The CDR3 DNA is TGTGCCAGCGGGACAGGGAACCACGAGCAGTACTTC. Combining the CDR3 with reference TRBV2 and TRBJ2-7 gives the whole variable domain EPEVTQTPSHQVTQMGQEVILRCVPISNHLYFYWYRQILGQKVEFLVSFYNNEISEKSEIFDDQFSVERPDGSNFTLKIRSTKLEDSAMYFCASGTGNHEQYFGPGTRLTVT.

The chain recombines TRBV11-2 with TRBJ1-2, with TRBD1 matching 8 bases. CDR1 is SGHAT, CDR2 FQNNGV, per germline. V gave up 0 bases and J gave up 7 bases; unmatched junction bases: 4. The CDR3 loop spans 14 amino acids. This CDR3 is CASSLDTGGSGYTF. In nucleotides, the CDR3 is TGTGCCAGCAGCTTAGACACAGGGGGGAGTGGCTACACCTTC.

The chain employs TRBV2 and TRBJ2-7; 10 bases line up with TRBD2. The CDR3 totals 15 residues. Germline V CDR1 and CDR2: SNHLY, FYNNEI. The ends lost 5 bases at V and 2 bases at J; junction bases unmatched: 6. The CDR3 sequence: CASSPTSGWPYEQYF. The CDR3 DNA is TGTGCCAGCAGTCCGACTAGCGGGTGGCCCTACGAGCAGTACTTC. The full variable domain, with the rest looked up from reference TRBV2 and TRBJ2-7, is EPEVTQTPSHQVTQMGQEVILRCVPISNHLYFYWYRQILGQKVEFLVSFYNNEISEKSEIFDDQFSVERPDGSNFTLKIRSTKLEDSAMYFCASSPTSGWPYEQYFGPGTRLTVT.

The chain links TRBV5-6 to TRBJ2-5; D unresolved. This CDR3 has 13 amino acids. The germline V gene has CDR1 SGHDT and CDR2 YYEEEE. Trimming removed 5 bases from V and 5 bases from J, with 13 bases in between. The CDR3: CASSQGILETQYF. The CDR3, as DNA: TGTGCCAGCAGTCAAGGCATCCTGGAGACCCAGTACTTC. The whole variable domain, remainder taken from reference TRBV5-6 and TRBJ2-5, is DAGVTQSPTHLIKTRGQQVTLRCSPKSGHDTVSWYQQALGQGPQFIFQYYEEEERQRGNFPDRFSGHQFPNYSSELNVNALLLGDSALYLCASSQGILETQYFGPGTRLLVL.

This clone occurred once. The V gene is TRBV29-1, the J gene TRBJ1-1, with unresolved D. This CDR3 contains 13 residues. Trimming took off 7 bases at V and 1 base at J, with 13 bases between the two ends. Per germline, CDR1 SQVTM and CDR2 ANQGSEA. The CDR3 loop reads CSAAGISNTEAFF. CDR3 nucleotide sequence: TGCAGCGCTGCGGGCATTTCGAACACTGAAGCTTTCTTT.

This sequence joins TRBV5-4 and TRBJ1-2; TRBD1 agrees at 7 bases. Germline trimming cut 1 base from V and 4 bases from J; bases unmatched to any gene: 10. The CDR3 sequence is 16 residues long. Germline CDR1 reads SGHNT; CDR2 reads YYREEE (reference sequence). CDR3 residues: CASSLTGGGGAYGYTF. Written as DNA, the CDR3 is TGTGCCAGCAGCTTGACCGGAGGAGGGGGCGCCTATGGCTACACCTTC. The full variable domain, rest sourced from reference TRBV5-4 and TRBJ1-2, is ETGVTQSPTHLIKTRGQQVTLRCSSQSGHNTVSWYQQALGQGPQFIFQYYREEENGRGNFPPRFSGLQFPNYSSELNVNALELDDSALYLCASSLTGGGGAYGYTFGSGTRLTVV.

The chain links TRBV29-1 to TRBJ1-1, with D possibly TRBD1 on 6 matching bases. The CDR3 is made up of 13 amino acids. Germline CDR1 SQVTM, CDR2 ANQGSEA. Trimming removed 5 bases from V and 3 bases from J, with 13 bases in between. In DNA form, the CDR3 reads TGCAGCGTTACCACAGGGAGTGACACTGAAGCTTTCTTT. It specifies CSVTTGSDTEAFF.

This clone was recorded once. This rearrangement joins TRBV4-1 to TRBJ2-2; the D is unclear. Trimming cost V 0 bases and J 6 bases, with 11 bases left between them. There are 15 residues in the CDR3. CDR1 and CDR2 from the germline V gene are MGHRA and YSYEKL. CDR3 in DNA: TGCGCCAGCAGCCAAGAAGGCACGGCGGCCGGGGAGCTGTTTTTT. Residues: CASSQEGTAAGELFF.

This clone came up a few times. This chain joins TRBV9 and TRBJ1-1; D is unresolved. The CDR3 spans 14 residues. Germline-derived CDR1 and CDR2 are SGDLS and YYNGEE. Trimming stripped 4 bases from V and 1 base from J, with 11 bases between. The CDR3 protein is CASSPTYWNTEAFF. The CDR3 DNA is TGTGCCAGCAGCCCAACTTACTGGAACACTGAAGCTTTCTTT.

The chain recombines TRBV2 with TRBJ1-6; D may be TRBD1 (6 bases). Trimming took off 4 bases at V and 10 bases at J, with 14 bases between the two ends. Germline V gives CDR1 SNHLY, CDR2 FYNNEI. CDR3 length: 14 residues. The CDR3 spells CASSVYGTQSPLHF. In DNA form, the CDR3 reads TGTGCCAGCAGTGTGTACGGGACACAGTCACCCCTCCACTTT.

The chain uses TRBV28 and TRBJ2-1, with 13 bases lining up with TRBD2. This CDR3 contains 17 residues. After removal of 10 bases from V and 8 bases from J, the junction contained 17 bases not matched to a gene. Germline CDR1 MDHEN, CDR2 SYDVKM. CDR3 sequence (DNA): TGTGCCATATCGGCGACTAGCGGGAGGCCCGGCGGCTATGAGCAGTTCTTC. It codes for CAISATSGRPGGYEQFF. The whole variable domain, filled in from reference TRBV28 and TRBJ2-1, reads DVKVTQSSRYLVKRTGEKVFLECVQDMDHENMFWYRQDPGLGLRLIYFSYDVKMKEKGDIPEGYSVSREKKERFSLILESASTNQTSMYLCAISATSGRPGGYEQFFGPGTRLTVL.

The J gene is TRBJ2-3, the V gene TRBV24-1; 8 bases match TRBD1. The junction had 3 bases not matched to a gene; V was cut back by 7 bases and J by 1 base. The germline gives CDR1 KGHDR, CDR2 SFDVKD. The CDR3 loop spans 14 amino acids. The CDR3 region has the DNA TGTGCCACCAGCAGGGGGCAGGGCACAGATACGCAGTATTTT. Its translation: CATSRGQGTDTQYF.

This clone has only one observation. This CDR3 reads CASSLWGDSNTEAFF. The CDR3 bases are TGTGCCAGCAGCTTGTGGGGGGACTCGAACACTGAAGCTTTCTTT. This sequence joins TRBV7-6 and TRBJ1-1, with a possible D match to TRBD1 (5 bases). This CDR3 region has 15 residues. V lost 3 bases and J lost 1, with 12 bases in between. Germline assignment: CDR1 SGHVS and CDR2 FNYEAQ. Supplemented by reference TRBV7-6 and TRBJ1-1, the full variable domain reads GAGVSQSPRYKVTKRGQDVALRCDPISGHVSLYWYRQALGQGPEFLTYFNYEAQQDKSGLPNDRFSAERPEGSISTLTIQRTEQRDSAMYRCASSLWGDSNTEAFFGQGTRLTVV.

The genes are TRBV3-1 (or the pseudogene TRBV3-2) and TRBJ2-2, with TRBD1 as a possible D gene (7 bases). The germline V and J ends were trimmed by 2 bases and 8 bases, with 21 bases remaining between them. Germline loops: CDR1 LGHDT, CDR2 YNNKEL (reference sequence). The CDR3 contains 17 residues. In DNA form, the CDR3 reads TGTGCCAGCAGCCAATTGCCAGGGGGGCTAGCTACGGGGGAGCTGTTTTTT. It codes for CASSQLPGGLATGELFF.

The chain is built from TRBV18 and TRBJ1-5; TRBD1 is a possible D gene (5 bases). Trimming removed 1 base at V and 7 bases at J, with 11 bases between. The CDR3 length is 14 residues. Germline lookup yields CDR1 KGHSH and CDR2 LQKENI. The CDR3 DNA is TGTGCCAGCTCACCACTAACAGGCGAACAGCCCCAGCATTTT. This encodes CASSPLTGEQPQHF. The full variable domain, its missing parts supplied by reference TRBV18 and TRBJ1-5, is NAGVMQNPRHLVRRRGQEARLRCSPMKGHSHVYWYRQLPEEGLKFMVYLQKENIIDESGMPKERFSAEFPKEGPSILRIQQVVRGDSAAYFCASSPLTGEQPQHFGDGTRLSIL.

The J gene is TRBJ2-5, the V gene TRBV11-2; no firm D call. Germline CDR1 and CDR2: SGHAT and FQNNGV. Deletions cut 0 bases from V and 5 bases from J, with 16 bases between. The CDR3 loop spans 16 amino acids. The chain's CDR3 is CASSLDPSGSIETQYF. The CDR3 coding sequence is TGTGCCAGCAGCTTAGATCCGTCCGGCAGTATTGAGACCCAGTACTTC. Full variable domain (outside the CDR3, taken from reference TRBV11-2 and TRBJ2-5): EAGVAQSPRYKIIEKRQSVAFWCNPISGHATLYWYQQILGQGPKLLIQFQNNGVVDDSQLPKDRFSAERLKGVDSTLKIQPAKLEDSAVYLCASSLDPSGSIETQYFGPGTRLLVL.

This CDR3 reads CASTTGSSGANVLTF. The CDR3 region has the DNA TGTGCCAGCACCACGGGGTCCTCTGGGGCCAACGTCCTGACTTTC. This chain links TRBV6-5 with TRBJ2-6, with D possibly matching TRBD2 (5 bases). V gave up 7 bases and J gave up 0 bases, with 10 bases separating them. Per the germline V gene, CDR1 is MNHEY and CDR2 is SVGAGI. The CDR3 is made up of 15 amino acids.

V and J are TRBV20-1 and TRBJ2-2, with D unresolved. Trimming took 3 bases from V and 6 from J, leaving 11 bases between them. CDR3 size: 13 residues. From germline, CDR1 is DFQATT and CDR2 SNEGSKA (reference sequence). Here the CDR3 DNA reads TGCAGTGCTAGTATGGGGTTATCCGGGGAGCTGTTTTTT. This encodes CSASMGLSGELFF.

The chain uses TRBV29-1 and TRBJ2-5; D is unclear. CDR1 is SQVTM, CDR2 ANQGSEA, per germline. This CDR3 is 12 amino acids long. V lost 6 bases and J 4 bases, leaving 12 bases between the germline ends. CDR3 bases: TGCAGCGTACAAGAGGTCGGAGAGACCCAGTACTTC. Its translation is CSVQEVGETQYF.

The V call is TRBV27, the J call TRBJ1-5; 7 bases are shared with TRBD1. This CDR3 comprises 18 residues. V shed 0 bases and J 0 bases; nucleotides not matched to a gene: 8. Germline V gene lookup returns CDR1 MNHEY and CDR2 SMNVEV (reference sequence). Written as DNA, the CDR3 is TGTGCCAGCAGTTTATCGGGACAGAGCGGAAATAGCAATCAGCCCCAGCATTTT. Translation: CASSLSGQSGNSNQPQHF.

This clone was picked up one time. V gene TRBV7-2 combines with J gene TRBJ2-5; D might be TRBD2 (5 bases). The CDR3 totals 12 residues. The germline V and J ends were trimmed by 5 bases and 6 bases, with 10 bases remaining between them. Germline lookup yields CDR1 SGHTA and CDR2 FQGNSA. CDR3 loop: CASSPPGKTQYF. The CDR3 nucleotides read TGTGCCAGCAGCCCCCCCGGGAAGACCCAGTACTTC.

This rearrangement joins TRBV12-5 to TRBJ2-6; a possible D gene is TRBD1 (6 bases). The CDR3 loop spans 16 amino acids. Trimming removed 6 bases at V and 2 bases at J, with 14 bases between. From germline, CDR1 is LGHNT and CDR2 FRNRAP. CDR3 in amino acids: CASGFTGMAGANVLTF. CDR3 bases: TGTGCTAGTGGATTTACAGGGATGGCTGGGGCCAACGTCCTGACTTTC.

This chain joins TRBV19 and TRBJ2-2; 14 bases map to TRBD2. Unmatched junction bases numbered 4, after V lost 8 bases and J lost 5 bases. Germline-derived CDR1 and CDR2 are LNHDA and SQIVND (reference sequence). This CDR3 comprises 15 residues. CDR3 in amino acids: CASGTSGSETGELFF. Written as DNA, the CDR3 is TGTGCCAGTGGGACTAGCGGGAGTGAAACCGGGGAGCTGTTTTTT.

The J gene is TRBJ1-5, the V gene TRBV7-8, with 12 bases fitting TRBD1. Unmatched junction bases numbered 4, after V lost 5 bases and J lost 2 bases. There are 16 residues in the CDR3. Looked up from germline, CDR1 is SGHVS and CDR2 is FQNEAQ. The CDR3 sequence: CASSPGTGGGNQPQHF. In DNA form, the CDR3 reads TGTGCCAGCAGCCCAGGGACAGGGGGCGGCAATCAGCCCCAGCATTTT.